Reported below is one T cell receptor beta chain. Its cognate antigen is unknown. The data belong to a study of blood T cells in healthy people across ages. A second PCR, run for about 7 to 11 cycles, used a sample-barcoded 5' primer plus a J-beta primer mix. TCRdb independently ran MiXCR on the 5' RACE reads; one entry per CDR3 protein. Among some 1,500,000 distinct CDR3 sequences, around 40% were seen once, and the ten largest hold more than 4%. Study observations and caveats: Unsorted PBMCs blocked a conclusive comparison of naive and antigen-experienced cells. Donor CMV infection status was unknown, possibly confounding age-related changes in expanded clonotypes.

CDR3 length: 17 amino acids. V was cut by 1 base and J by 0 bases, with 13 bases left in between. CDR1 and CDR2 (germline): MGHDK, SYGVNS. This chain links TRBV25-1 with TRBJ1-5; D is possibly TRBD1 (5 bases). Material: blood. This TCR was recovered from a woman aged 18-29 years in good health. Here the CDR3 DNA reads TGTGCCAGCAGTGAATCGACGGGGGGAGATAGCAATCAGCCCCAGCATTTT. Its protein product is CASSESTGGDSNQPQHF.